This T cell receptor beta chain originates from a study of shared clonotypes between healthy human individuals. Across the study: Those who served as donors were a couple of women and a few men between the ages of 18 and 49. CD4 naive cells filled three plates per donor, CD4 memory three, CD8 naive two and CD8 memory one. Study results and limitations: Memory subsets had estimated richness that was generally smaller than that of naive subsets. Even with large depth, rarefaction showed that sorted-subset sequencing was incomplete.

CD45RO-negative, CCR7-selected cells formed the naive CD8 fraction, which excluded terminally differentiated effector memory CD45RA+ cells. Per germline, CDR1 MDHEN and CDR2 SYDVKM. CDR3 length: 14 residues. V shed 3 bases and J 1 base; nucleotides not matched to a gene: 0. Comment on this clone: Its target is unknown.

Generated by immunoSEQ multiplex PCR, the TCRdb table keeps only in-frame clones and is missing some. The sample includes about 2,100,000 clones, roughly 91% of them seen just once. The V call is TRBV28, the J call TRBJ2-3, with TRBD2 matching over 8 bases. Sequenced sample: naive CD8+ T cells from PBMCs. The clonotype comes from a man younger than 35 in good health. Some clones in this sample may be carry-over from other donors' samples. This CDR3 is CASSLREGTDTQYF. In DNA form, the CDR3 reads TGTGCCAGCAGTTTGCGGGAGGGCACAGATACGCAGTATTTT.